This TCR beta chain was obtained from a study of TIL therapy for anti-PD-1-resistant metastatic lung cancer. Study-level information: Median patient age was 54, ranging about 35-80 years.

Concerning this clone itself: Its antigen is currently unknown.

This was the immunoSEQ v3 assay. The protocol was immunoSEQ multiplex PCR, while the TCRdb copy is restricted to in-frame clones and leaves out a portion. This table has over 10,000 clones, roughly two thirds appearing once. Study-wide points: Many TIL product clones were absent from baseline tumor, suggesting clonal contraction. This highly selected cohort may not generalize to typical lung cancer patients.

Documented time point: pre-treatment sample, taken before nivolumab and TIL therapy. Pleural nodules or supraclavicular lymph nodes made up most of the excised metastases sampled. The specimen comprised tumor tissue, sampled at baseline. This clonotype was sampled from a woman aged 25-85 years with non-small cell lung cancer.

This CDR3 is CASSLTASTGELFF. In DNA, the CDR3 is TGCGCCAGCAGCTTGACCGCGAGCACCGGGGAGCTGTTTTTT. This chain joins TRBV5-1 and TRBJ2-2; D is undetermined. Germline loops: CDR1 SGHRS, CDR2 YFSETQ. Trimming shortened V by 1 base and J by 4 bases, and 8 bases separated the two germline ends. The CDR3 extends over 14 amino acids.